This is a list of T cell receptor beta chains from one sample in a study of PD-1 blockade in classical Hodgkin lymphoma. Some clones are missing from TCRdb's copy, which holds only in-frame ones; the method was immunoSEQ multiplex PCR. Of fewer than 20,000 clones in the sample, about 93% were seen once. The sequenced sample consisted of peripheral blood mononuclear cells (PBMCs). These receptors were taken from a human donor with classical Hodgkin lymphoma. The CDR3 runs from the conserved cysteine through the conserved F or W. The D gene is left open where the match is weak. Clone sizes are given selectively: once, few, many, or a class where the clone is expanded.

V: TRBV19
J: TRBJ1-1
size: .
D: TRBD1
CDR3: CASKGQGWGEAFF
DNA: TGTGCCAGTAAAGGACAGGGCTGGGGCGAAGCTTTCTTT

V: TRBV5-4
J: TRBJ2-7
size: .
D: .
CDR3: CASSLGRAGGEQYF
DNA: TGTGCCAGCAGCCTTGGACGCGCCGGGGGCGAGCAGTACTTC

V: TRBV25-1
J: TRBJ2-1
size: .
D: TRBD1
CDR3: CASSVTGQGAVYNEQFF
DNA: TGTGCCAGCAGTGTCACTGGTCAGGGGGCCGTCTACAATGAGCAGTTCTTC

V: TRBV7-2
J: TRBJ2-1
size: .
D: TRBD2
CDR3: CASSPQTLAGVYNEQFF
DNA: TGTGCCAGCAGCCCCCAAACACTAGCGGGGGTCTACAATGAGCAGTTCTTC

V: TRBV10-1
J: TRBJ2-3
size: .
D: .
CDR3: CASSDGLFTQYF
DNA: TGCGCCAGCAGCGATGGCTTGTTTACGCAGTATTTT

V: TRBV6-1
J: TRBJ1-2
size: .
D: .
CDR3: CASSEGIVSYGYTF
DNA: TGTGCCAGCAGTGAAGGGATTGTCTCCTATGGCTACACCTTC

V: TRBV6-1
J: TRBJ2-3
size: .
D: .
CDR3: CASSEVEWHTDTQYF
DNA: TGTGCCAGCAGTGAAGTAGAGTGGCACACAGATACGCAGTATTTT

V: TRBV5-4
J: TRBJ2-7
size: .
D: .
CDR3: CASSLARDYEQYF
DNA: TGTGCCAGCAGCTTGGCCAGGGACTACGAGCAGTACTTC

V: TRBV9
J: TRBJ2-2
size: .
D: TRBD2
CDR3: CASRAGGNTGELFF
DNA: TGTGCCAGCAGGGCGGGAGGGAACACCGGGGAGCTGTTTTTT

V: TRBV28
J: TRBJ1-5
size: .
D: .
CDR3: CASARYSNQPQHF
DNA: TGTGCCAGCGCTCGGTATAGCAATCAGCCCCAGCATTTT

V: TRBV5-1
J: TRBJ2-3
size: .
D: TRBD2
CDR3: CASSLGGSGRSNTDTQYF
DNA: TGCGCCAGCAGCTTGGGTGGTAGCGGGAGAAGCAACACAGATACGCAGTATTTT

V: TRBV25-1
J: TRBJ2-7
size: .
D: .
CDR3: CASSETVEQYF
DNA: TGTGCCAGCAGTGAGACCGTCGAGCAGTACTTC

V: TRBV7-9
J: TRBJ2-7
size: .
D: TRBD2
CDR3: CASSWAGTTYEQYF
DNA: TGTGCCAGCAGCTGGGCCGGGACTACTTACGAGCAGTACTTC

V: TRBV19
J: TRBJ2-3
size: .
D: .
CDR3: CASSPRTNTDTQYF
DNA: TGTGCCAGTAGTCCGAGGACAAACACAGATACGCAGTATTTT

V: TRBV5-1
J: TRBJ2-1
size: .
D: .
CDR3: CASSYRQGGNEQFF
DNA: TGCGCCAGCAGCTACCGACAGGGAGGGAATGAGCAGTTCTTC

V: TRBV27
J: TRBJ1-5
size: .
D: .
CDR3: CASSLRGAFNQPQHF
DNA: TGTGCCAGCAGTTTACGAGGGGCCTTCAATCAGCCCCAGCATTTT

V: TRBV9
J: TRBJ2-7
size: .
D: TRBD1
CDR3: CASSEGGQGYEQYF
DNA: TGTGCCAGCAGCGAGGGGGGACAGGGATACGAGCAGTACTTC

V: TRBV7-9
J: TRBJ2-4
size: .
D: .
CDR3: CASSPKGTAKNIQYF
DNA: TGTGCCAGCAGCCCGAAGGGAACAGCCAAAAACATTCAGTACTTC

V: TRBV6-6
J: TRBJ1-5
size: few
D: .
CDR3: CASKQGNQPQHF
DNA: TGTGCCAGCAAACAGGGCAATCAGCCCCAGCATTTT

V: TRBV5-1
J: TRBJ2-2
size: few
D: .
CDR3: CASSRDPGARGGELFF
DNA: TGCGCCAGCAGCAGAGACCCCGGGGCTCGGGGCGGGGAGCTGTTTTTT

V: TRBV4-2
J: TRBJ2-3
size: .
D: TRBD2
CDR3: CASSQLAGPTGTQYF
DNA: TGTGCCAGCAGCCAGCTAGCGGGGCCCACTGGTACGCAGTATTTT

V: TRBV14
J: TRBJ2-4
size: .
D: .
CDR3: CASSQGVNIQYF
DNA: TGTGCCAGCAGCCAAGGGGTAAACATTCAGTACTTC

V: TRBV2
J: TRBJ2-1
size: once
D: .
CDR3: CASNLNSYNEQFF
DNA: TGTGCCAGCAATCTGAACTCCTACAATGAGCAGTTCTTC